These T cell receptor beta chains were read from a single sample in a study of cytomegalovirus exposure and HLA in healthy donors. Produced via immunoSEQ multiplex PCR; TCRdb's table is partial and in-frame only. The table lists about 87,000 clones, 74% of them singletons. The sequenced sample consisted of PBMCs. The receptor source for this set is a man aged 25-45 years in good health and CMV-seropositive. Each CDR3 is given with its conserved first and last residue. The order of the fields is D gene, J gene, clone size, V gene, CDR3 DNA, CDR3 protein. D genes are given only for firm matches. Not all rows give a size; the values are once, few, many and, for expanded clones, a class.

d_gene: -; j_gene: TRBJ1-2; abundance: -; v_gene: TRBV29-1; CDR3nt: TGCAGCGTTGAGGGGCTGCTTAACTATGGCTACACCTTC; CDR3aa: CSVEGLLNYGYTF
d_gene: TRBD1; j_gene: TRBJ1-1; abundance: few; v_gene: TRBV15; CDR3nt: TGTGCCACCAGCCAACGGACAGGGGGGACTGAAGCTTTCTTT; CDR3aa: CATSQRTGGTEAFF
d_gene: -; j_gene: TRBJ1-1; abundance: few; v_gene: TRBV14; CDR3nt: TGTGCCAGCAGCCAAGAGTCTACAGTCACTGAAGCTTTCTTT; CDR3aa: CASSQESTVTEAFF
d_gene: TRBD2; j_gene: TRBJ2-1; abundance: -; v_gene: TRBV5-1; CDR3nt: TGCGCCAGCAGCTTGGCCGGGGCGGGAGTATCCTACAATGAGCAGTTCTTC; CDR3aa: CASSLAGAGVSYNEQFF
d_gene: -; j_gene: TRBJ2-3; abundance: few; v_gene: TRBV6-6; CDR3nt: TGTGCCAGCAGTTACTCGAGGTTAAAAACCCACGATACGCAGTATTTT; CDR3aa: CASSYSRLKTHDTQYF
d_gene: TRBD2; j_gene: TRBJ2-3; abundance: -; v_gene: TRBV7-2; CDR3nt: TGTGCCAGCAGCATCCCCCCACTAGCGGGGGTGGTAGATACGCAGTATTTT; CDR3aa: CASSIPPLAGVVDTQYF
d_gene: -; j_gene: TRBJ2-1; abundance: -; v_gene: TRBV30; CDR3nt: TGTGCCTCACCCGGACAGACCGATGAGCAGTTCTTC; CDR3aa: CASPGQTDEQFF
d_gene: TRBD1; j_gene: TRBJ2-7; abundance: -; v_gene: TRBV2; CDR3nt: TGTGCCAGCACGGGACAGGGGTTCTACGAGCAGTACTTC; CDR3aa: CASTGQGFYEQYF
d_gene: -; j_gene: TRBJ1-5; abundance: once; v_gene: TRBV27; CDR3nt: TGTGCCAGCAGTTCCGTCAATGCGGGCGGTCAGCCCCAGCATTTT; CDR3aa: CASSSVNAGGQPQHF
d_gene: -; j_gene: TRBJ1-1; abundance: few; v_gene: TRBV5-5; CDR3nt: TGTGCCAGCGGGCAGGGCGGGAACACTGAAGCTTTCTTT; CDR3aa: CASGQGGNTEAFF
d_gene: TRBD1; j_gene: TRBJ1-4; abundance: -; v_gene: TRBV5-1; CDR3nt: TGCGCCAGCAGCTTCGGACAGGGGACTGCAACTAATGAAAAACTGTTTTTT; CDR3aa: CASSFGQGTATNEKLFF
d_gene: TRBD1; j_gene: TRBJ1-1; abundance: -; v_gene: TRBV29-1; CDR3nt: TGCAGCGCTGGAGACAGGGGGACAACTGAAGCTTTCTTT; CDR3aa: CSAGDRGTTEAFF
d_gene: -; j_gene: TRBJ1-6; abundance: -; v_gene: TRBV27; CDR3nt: TGTGCCACCTCGGAGAAGAGTCCGTTAGGCTCCTATAATTCACCCCTCCACTTT; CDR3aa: CATSEKSPLGSYNSPLHF
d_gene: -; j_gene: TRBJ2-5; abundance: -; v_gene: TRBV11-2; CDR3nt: TGTGCCAGCAGCTCCGACAGAATCGGGACCCAGTACTTC; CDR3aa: CASSSDRIGTQYF
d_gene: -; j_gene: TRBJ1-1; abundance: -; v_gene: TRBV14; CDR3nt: TGTGCCAGCAGCCGACTGGGGGCGTACACTGAAGCTTTCTTT; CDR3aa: CASSRLGAYTEAFF
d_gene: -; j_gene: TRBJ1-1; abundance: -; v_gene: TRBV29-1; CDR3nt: TGCAGCGTGACTCTGACAGGGAACACTGAAGCTTTCTTT; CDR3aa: CSVTLTGNTEAFF
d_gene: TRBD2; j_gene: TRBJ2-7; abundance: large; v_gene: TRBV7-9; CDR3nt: TGTGCCAGTAGCATACGACACGGGACTAGCGGCCCCTACGAGCAGTACTTC; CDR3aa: CASSIRHGTSGPYEQYF
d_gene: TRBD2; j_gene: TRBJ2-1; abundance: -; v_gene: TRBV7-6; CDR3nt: TGTGCCAGCAGCTCATGGACTAGACAAAGTGAGCAGTTCTTC; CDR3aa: CASSSWTRQSEQFF